This entry is about one TCR beta chain. Its antigen is not known. This entry belongs to a study of T cell responses to AZD1222 COVID-19 vaccine. Whole-study findings and limits: Among those given AZD1222, only five or six were seropositive at baseline. Increases in Spike-specific TCR breadth and depth were seen after two AZD1222 doses. The donor group comprised mostly white British people and more females; the analysis possibly underestimated clonal diversity.

TCRdb's table, derived via immunoSEQ multiplex PCR, lists solely in-frame clones and lacks some. The sample carries under 130,000 clones, around 94% recorded once. The ends were cut back, 8 bases at V and 4 bases at J, with 18 bases in the middle. The CDR3 sequence is 14 residues long. Germline V gene sequence: CDR1 MNHEY, CDR2 SMNVEV (reference sequence). This material consisted of peripheral blood, taken on day 0 of AZD1222 vaccination. The sequence was collected from an adult in good health. The rearrangement links TRBV27 to TRBJ2-7, with a tentative D call TRBD1 (6 bases). CDR3 DNA: TGTGCCAGCGGACGAGCTGGGACAACTTACGAGCAGTACTTC. Amino acid sequence: CASGRAGTTYEQYF.